The following is a T cell receptor (beta chain) sequence with its context. The V end lost 5 bases, the J end lost 6 bases, and 10 bases lay between the germline ends. Per germline, CDR1 MDHEN and CDR2 SYDVKM. The CDR3 totals 13 residues. The data belong to a study of control samples from healthy donors and cancer patients. The method was immunoSEQ multiplex PCR; TCRdb's version includes in-frame clones alone and lacks a portion of them. The sample contains tens of thousands of clones, more than 70% of which appear only once. The specimen sequenced was PBMCs. The chain has TRBV28 and TRBJ2-2, with D hard to call. The TCR originated in a man aged 50 to 60 with head and neck cancer. CDR3 DNA sequence: TGTGCCAGCAGTCCAAGGGTTCCCGGGGAGCTGTTTTTT. Protein: CASSPRVPGELFF.